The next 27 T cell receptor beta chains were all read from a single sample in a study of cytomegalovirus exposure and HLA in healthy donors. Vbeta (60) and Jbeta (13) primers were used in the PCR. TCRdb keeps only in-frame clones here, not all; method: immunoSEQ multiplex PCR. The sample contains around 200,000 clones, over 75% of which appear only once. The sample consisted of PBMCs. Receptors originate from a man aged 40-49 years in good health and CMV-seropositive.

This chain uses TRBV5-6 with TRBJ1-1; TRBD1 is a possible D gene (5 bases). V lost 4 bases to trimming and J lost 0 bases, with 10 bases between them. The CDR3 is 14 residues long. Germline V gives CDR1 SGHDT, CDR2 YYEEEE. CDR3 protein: CASSAIRVNTEAFF. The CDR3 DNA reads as TGTGCCAGCAGCGCGATCAGGGTGAACACTGAAGCTTTCTTT.

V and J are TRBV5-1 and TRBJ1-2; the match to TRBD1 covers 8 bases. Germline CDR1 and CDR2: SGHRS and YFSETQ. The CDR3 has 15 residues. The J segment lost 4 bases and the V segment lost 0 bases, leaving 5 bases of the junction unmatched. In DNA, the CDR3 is TGCGCCAGCAGCTTGGGGACAGGGACGGGCTATGGCTACACCTTC. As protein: CASSLGTGTGYGYTF.

CDR3 protein: CASSYPQGLQETQYF. CDR3 bases: TGTGCCAGCAGTTACCCTCAGGGGCTCCAAGAGACCCAGTACTTC. The rearrangement uses TRBV6-6 and TRBJ2-5; a weak D match, TRBD1 (6 bases). The V gene's germline CDR1 is MNHNY and CDR2 SVGAGI (reference sequence). The V gene lost 2 bases and the J gene lost 1 base, with 11 bases spanning the gap. CDR3 length equals 15 residues.

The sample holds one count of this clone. Written as DNA, the CDR3 is TGTGCCAGCAGCTTAGCGGCACAGGGTAGCCCGGTCTACAATGAGCAGTTCTTC. This sequence encodes CASSLAAQGSPVYNEQFF. V gene TRBV7-9 combines with J gene TRBJ2-1, with D perhaps TRBD1 (6 bases). Germline V gives CDR1 SEHNR, CDR2 FQNEAQ (reference sequence). Trimming removed 0 bases from V and 3 bases from J, with 18 bases in between. CDR3 size: 18 residues.

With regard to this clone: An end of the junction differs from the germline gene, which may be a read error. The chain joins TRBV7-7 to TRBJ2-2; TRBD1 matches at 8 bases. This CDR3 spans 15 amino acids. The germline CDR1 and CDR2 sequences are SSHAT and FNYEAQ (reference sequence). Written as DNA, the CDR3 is TGTGCTAGCAGGCAACAGGGGGACAACACCGGGGAGCTGTTTTTT. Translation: CASRQQGDNTGELFF.

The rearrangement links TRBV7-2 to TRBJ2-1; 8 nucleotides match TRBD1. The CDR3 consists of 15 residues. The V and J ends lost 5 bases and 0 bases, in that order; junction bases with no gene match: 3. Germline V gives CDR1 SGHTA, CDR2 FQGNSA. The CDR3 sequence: CASSDTGGSYNEQFF. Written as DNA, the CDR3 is TGTGCCAGCAGCGATACAGGGGGCTCCTACAATGAGCAGTTCTTC.

CDR3 coding DNA: TGTGCCAGCAGCTTGGGGGACAGGGGTACACATCAGCCCCAGCATTTT. Its translation is CASSLGDRGTHQPQHF. The chain combines TRBV5-8 with TRBJ1-5, with 10 bases that match TRBD1. CDR3 length: 16 amino acids. Germline V CDR1 and CDR2: SGHTS, YDEGEE. Trimming removed 0 bases from V and 5 bases from J; junction bases left unmatched: 5.

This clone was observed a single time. CDR3 sequence (DNA): TGTGCCAGCAGTGACTTCGACGGGTCCTACGAGCAGTACTTC. Translation: CASSDFDGSYEQYF. V and J are TRBV6-1 and TRBJ2-7; D gene ambiguous. V was pared by 3 bases and J by 1 base, with 10 bases between. CDR1 and CDR2 from the germline V gene are MNHNS and SASEGT. This CDR3 region has 14 residues.

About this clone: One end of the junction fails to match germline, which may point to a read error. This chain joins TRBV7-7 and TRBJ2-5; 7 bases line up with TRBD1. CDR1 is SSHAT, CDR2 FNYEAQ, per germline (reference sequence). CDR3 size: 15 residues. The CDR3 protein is CASSKRDRSQETQYF. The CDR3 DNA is TGTGCTAGCAGCAAAAGGGACAGATCCCAAGAGACCCAGTACTTC.

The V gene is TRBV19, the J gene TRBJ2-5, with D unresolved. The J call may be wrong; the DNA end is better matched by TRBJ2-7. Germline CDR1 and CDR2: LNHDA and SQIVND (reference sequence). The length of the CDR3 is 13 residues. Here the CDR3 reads CASSIAGTSEQYF. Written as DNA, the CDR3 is TGTGCCAGTAGTATCGCTGGAACAAGCGAGCAGTACTTC.

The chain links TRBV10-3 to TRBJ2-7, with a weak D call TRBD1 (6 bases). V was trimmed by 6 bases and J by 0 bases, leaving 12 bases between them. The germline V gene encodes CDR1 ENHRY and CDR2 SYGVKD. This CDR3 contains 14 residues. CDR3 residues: CAISNWDTSYEQYF. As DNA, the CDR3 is TGTGCCATCAGCAACTGGGACACCTCCTACGAGCAGTACTTC.

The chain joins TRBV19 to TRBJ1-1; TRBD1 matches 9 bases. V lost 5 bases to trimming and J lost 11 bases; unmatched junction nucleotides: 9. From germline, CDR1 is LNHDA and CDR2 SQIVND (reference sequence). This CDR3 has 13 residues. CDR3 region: CASSESLQGAAFF. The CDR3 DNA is TGTGCCAGTAGTGAGAGTTTACAGGGGGCCGCTTTCTTT. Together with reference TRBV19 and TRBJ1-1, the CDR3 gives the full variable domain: DGGITQSPKYLFRKEGQNVTLSCEQNLNHDAMYWYRQDPGQGLRLIYYSQIVNDFQKGDIAEGYSVSREKKESFPLTVTSAQKNPTAFYLCASSESLQGAAFFGQGTRLTVV.

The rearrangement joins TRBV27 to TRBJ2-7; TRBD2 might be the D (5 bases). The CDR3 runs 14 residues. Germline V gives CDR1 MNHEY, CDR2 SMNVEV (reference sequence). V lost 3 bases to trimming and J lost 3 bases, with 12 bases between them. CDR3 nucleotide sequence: TGTGCCAGCAGTTTCGGGGATCGAAACTACGAGCAGTACTTC. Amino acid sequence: CASSFGDRNYEQYF.

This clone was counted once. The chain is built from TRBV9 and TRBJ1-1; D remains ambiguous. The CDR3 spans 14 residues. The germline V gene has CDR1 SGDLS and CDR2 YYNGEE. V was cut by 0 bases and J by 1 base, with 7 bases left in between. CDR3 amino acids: CASSVDLRNTEAFF. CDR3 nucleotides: TGTGCCAGCAGCGTAGATCTCCGGAACACTGAAGCTTTCTTT.

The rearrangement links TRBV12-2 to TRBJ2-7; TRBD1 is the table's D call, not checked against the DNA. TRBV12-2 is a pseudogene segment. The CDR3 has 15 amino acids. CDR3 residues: CASRLARRDSYEQYF. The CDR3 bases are TGTGCAAGTCGCTTAGCGCGCAGGGACTCCTACGAGCAGTACTTC.

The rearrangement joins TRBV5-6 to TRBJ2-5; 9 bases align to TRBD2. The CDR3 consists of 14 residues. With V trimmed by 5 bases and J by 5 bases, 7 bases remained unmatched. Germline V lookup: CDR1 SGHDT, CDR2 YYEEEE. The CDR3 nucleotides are TGTGCCAGCAGGGAGCGGGGGGCGGGGGAGACCCAGTACTTC. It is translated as CASRERGAGETQYF.

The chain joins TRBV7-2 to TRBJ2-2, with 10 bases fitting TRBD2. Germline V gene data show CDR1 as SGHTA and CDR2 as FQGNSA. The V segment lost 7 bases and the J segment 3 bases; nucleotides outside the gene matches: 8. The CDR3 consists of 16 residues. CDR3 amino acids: CASILSGGAYTGELFF. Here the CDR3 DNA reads TGTGCCAGCATCCTAAGCGGGGGGGCTTACACCGGGGAGCTGTTTTTT.

CDR3 sequence reads: CASRTRDRLYEQYF. In DNA, the CDR3 is TGTGCCAGCAGGACCCGGGACAGGCTCTACGAGCAGTACTTC. The rearrangement links TRBV27 to TRBJ2-7; 8 nucleotides agree with TRBD1. This CDR3 is built from 14 residues. After removal of 6 bases from V and 3 bases from J, the junction contained 7 bases not matched to a gene. The germline V gene encodes CDR1 MNHEY and CDR2 SMNVEV (reference sequence).

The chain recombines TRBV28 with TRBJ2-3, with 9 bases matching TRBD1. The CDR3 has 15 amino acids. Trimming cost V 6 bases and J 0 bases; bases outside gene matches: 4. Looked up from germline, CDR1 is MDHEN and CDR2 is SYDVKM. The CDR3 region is CASSEDRGSTDTQYF. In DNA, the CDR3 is TGTGCCAGCAGCGAGGACAGGGGAAGCACAGATACGCAGTATTTT.

CDR3 nucleotides: TGCGCCAGCAGCTTAGGGACAGGGGACACCGGGGAGCTGTTTTTT. This sequence encodes CASSLGTGDTGELFF. The chain couples TRBV5-1 to TRBJ2-2; TRBD1 aligns across 10 bases. There are 15 residues in the CDR3. The germline V gene has CDR1 SGHRS and CDR2 YFSETQ. V gave up 2 bases and J gave up 3 bases; unmatched junction bases: 1.

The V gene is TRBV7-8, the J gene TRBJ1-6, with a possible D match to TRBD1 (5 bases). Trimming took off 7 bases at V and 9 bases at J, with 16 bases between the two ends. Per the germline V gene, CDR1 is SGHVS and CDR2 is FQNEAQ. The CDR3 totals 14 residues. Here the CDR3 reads CASTFGGSPSPLHF. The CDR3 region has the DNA TGTGCCAGCACCTTCGGGGGTTCCCCTTCACCCCTCCACTTT.

In DNA, the CDR3 is TGCAGCGTAGAGGACAGTTCCCTCTCCTACGAGCAGTACTTC. Translated, it gives CSVEDSSLSYEQYF. V usage is TRBV29-1 and J usage is TRBJ2-7; D is possibly TRBD1 (6 bases). V lost 6 bases and J 0 bases, leaving 15 bases between the germline ends. This CDR3 contains 14 residues. CDR1 is SQVTM and CDR2 is ANQGSEA in the germline V gene.

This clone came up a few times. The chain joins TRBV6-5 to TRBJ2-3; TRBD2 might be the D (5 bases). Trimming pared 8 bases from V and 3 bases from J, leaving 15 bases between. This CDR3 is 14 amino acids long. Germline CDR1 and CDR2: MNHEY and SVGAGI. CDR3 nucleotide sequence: TGTGCCAGCTTCCATAAGCGGATGACAGATACGCAGTATTTT. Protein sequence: CASFHKRMTDTQYF.

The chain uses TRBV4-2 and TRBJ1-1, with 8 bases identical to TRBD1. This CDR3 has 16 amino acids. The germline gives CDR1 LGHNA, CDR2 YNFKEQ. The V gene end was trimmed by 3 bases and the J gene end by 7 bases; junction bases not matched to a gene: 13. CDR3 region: CASSHLGTGGNSEAFF. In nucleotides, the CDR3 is TGTGCCAGCAGCCACCTCGGAACAGGGGGTAATAGTGAAGCTTTCTTT.

CDR3 DNA sequence: TGTGCCAGTAGGAGGGTCACTGAAGCTTTCTTT. Its protein product is CASRRVTEAFF. V usage is TRBV19 and J usage is TRBJ1-1; D not resolved. V gave up 6 bases and J gave up 4 bases, with 6 bases separating them. The germline CDR1 and CDR2 sequences are LNHDA and SQIVND (reference sequence). This CDR3 has 11 amino acids.

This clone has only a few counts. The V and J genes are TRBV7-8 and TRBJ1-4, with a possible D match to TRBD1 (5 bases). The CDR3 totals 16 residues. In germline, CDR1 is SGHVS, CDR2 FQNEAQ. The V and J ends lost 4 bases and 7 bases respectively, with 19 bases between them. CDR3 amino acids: CASSSPTGGFVEKLFF. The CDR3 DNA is TGTGCCAGCAGCTCCCCAACGGGGGGATTTGTTGAAAAACTGTTTTTT.

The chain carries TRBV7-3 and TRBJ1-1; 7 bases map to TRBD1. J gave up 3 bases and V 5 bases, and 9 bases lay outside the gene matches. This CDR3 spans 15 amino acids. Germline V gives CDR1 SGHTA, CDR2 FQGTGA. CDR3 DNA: TGTGCCAGCAGCCCCCAGACAGGGATCTACACTGAAGCTTTCTTT. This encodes CASSPQTGIYTEAFF.